This passage covers 30 T cell receptor beta chains from one sample sequenced in a study of cytomegalovirus exposure and HLA in healthy donors. PCR primers comprised 60 Vbeta and 13 Jbeta primers. The method was immunoSEQ multiplex PCR; TCRdb's version includes in-frame clones alone and lacks a portion of them. The profile covers about 180,000 clones, with around 77% appearing a single time and about 1.9% taken by the ten largest. Input material: PBMCs. The receptor source for this set is a woman aged 25 to 39 in good health and CMV-seronegative.

The rearrangement uses TRBV9 and TRBJ1-3; no firm D call. This CDR3 has 16 residues. Per the germline V gene, CDR1 is SGDLS and CDR2 is YYNGEE. V lost 0 bases, J lost 2 bases, and 12 bases lay in between. CDR3 sequence (DNA): TGTGCCAGCAGCGTAGGCGGGGTTTTGGCTGGAAACACCATATATTTT. Protein sequence: CASSVGGVLAGNTIYF.

This sequence joins TRBV4-1 and TRBJ1-2; D ambiguous. The V end lost 2 bases, the J end lost 5 bases, and 12 bases lay between the germline ends. This CDR3 spans 14 amino acids. The V gene's germline CDR1 is MGHRA and CDR2 YSYEKL. CDR3 DNA: TGCGCCAGCAGCCAATTTACAAGAAAATATGGCTACACCTTC. Its protein is CASSQFTRKYGYTF.

The gene calls are TRBV15 and TRBJ1-1; 7 bases match TRBD1. The CDR3 is made up of 15 amino acids. Germline CDR1 reads LNHNV; CDR2 reads YYDKDF (reference sequence). The V segment lost 0 bases and the J segment 4 bases; nucleotides outside the gene matches: 5. The CDR3 region has the DNA TGTGCCACCAGCAGAGATCTAAGGGACAGCACTGAAGCTTTCTTT. This sequence encodes CATSRDLRDSTEAFF.

The chain links TRBV6-5 to TRBJ1-4; D not resolved. The V gene lost 0 bases and the J gene lost 0 bases, with 8 bases spanning the gap. The germline CDR1 and CDR2 sequences are MNHEY and SVGAGI. The CDR3 contains 16 residues. The CDR3: CASSYSQLATNEKLFF. DNA for the CDR3: TGTGCCAGCAGTTACTCCCAATTAGCAACTAATGAAAAACTGTTTTTT.

The chain links TRBV14 to TRBJ1-6; D is ambiguous. Germline V gene sequence: CDR1 SGHDN, CDR2 FVKESK. V was clipped by 2 bases and J by 10 bases, with 15 bases between them. This CDR3 has 15 amino acids. CDR3 sequence reads: CASSQPGTKRSPLHF. The CDR3 nucleotides are TGTGCCAGCAGCCAACCCGGAACGAAGAGGTCACCCCTCCACTTT.

This clone was detected only a few times. The chain combines TRBV7-2 with TRBJ1-1, with D possibly matching TRBD1 (6 bases). The germline V and J ends were trimmed by 5 bases and 6 bases, with 16 bases remaining between them. This CDR3 has 14 residues. CDR1 is SGHTA and CDR2 is FQGNSA in the germline V gene. CDR3 DNA: TGTGCCAGCAGCCCCGGGACATCAGGAGCTGAAGCTTTCTTT. It encodes CASSPGTSGAEAFF.

The V and J genes are TRBV4-2 and TRBJ2-5; 9 bases are a match to TRBD2. After removal of 4 bases from V and 2 bases from J, the junction contained 14 bases not matched to a gene. The CDR3 loop spans 18 amino acids. In germline, CDR1 is LGHNA, CDR2 YNFKEQ. The CDR3 here is CASSPSASGGTLQETQYF. The CDR3 DNA reads TGTGCCAGCAGCCCTTCGGCCAGCGGGGGGACCCTGCAAGAGACCCAGTACTTC.

The rearrangement uses TRBV30 and TRBJ2-1; D ambiguous. CDR1 is GTSNPN, CDR2 SVGIG, per germline (reference sequence). The CDR3 spans 11 residues. V was shortened by 4 bases and J by 9 bases, with 10 bases between the two germline ends. CDR3 in amino acids: CAWTSLAEQFF. CDR3 coding DNA: TGTGCCTGGACTAGTTTGGCTGAGCAGTTCTTC. Complete variable domain (other parts from reference TRBV30 and TRBJ2-1): SQTIHQWPATLVQPVGSPLSLECTVEGTSNPNLYWYRQAAGRGLQLLFYSVGIGQISSEVPQNLSASRPQDRQFILSSKKLLLSDSGFYLCAWTSLAEQFFGPGTRLTVL.

The chain uses TRBV19 and TRBJ2-7, with TRBD2 matching 10 bases. This CDR3 is built from 15 residues. Per the germline V gene, CDR1 is LNHDA and CDR2 is SQIVND (reference sequence). V trimming: 5 bases; J trimming: 6 bases; junction bases outside the gene matches: 10. The DNA for the CDR3 is TGTGCCAGTAGTGGCCGAGGACTAGCGGTTGGCGAGCAGTACTTC. Translation: CASSGRGLAVGEQYF.

The V and J genes are TRBV7-8 and TRBJ1-2, with unresolved D. The germline CDR1 and CDR2 sequences are SGHVS and FQNEAQ. The germline V and J ends were trimmed by 5 bases and 4 bases, with 14 bases remaining between them. The CDR3 is 14 amino acids. The CDR3 bases are TGTGCCAGCAGCCCAGAGGGATTTACCTATGGCTACACCTTC. Translating it yields CASSPEGFTYGYTF.

The chain recombines TRBV11-1 with TRBJ2-5; 9 positions agree with TRBD2. The V gene's germline CDR1 is SGHAT and CDR2 FQDESV (reference sequence). CDR3 size: 15 residues. J was trimmed by 0 bases and V by 5 bases; bases with no gene match: 4. CDR3 sequence: CASSLSGGYQETQYF. Here the CDR3 DNA reads TGTGCCAGCAGCCTAAGCGGGGGGTACCAAGAGACCCAGTACTTC. The full variable domain, its missing parts supplied by reference TRBV11-1 and TRBJ2-5, is EAEVAQSPRYKITEKSQAVAFWCDPISGHATLYWYRQILGQGPELLVQFQDESVVDDSQLPKDRFSAERLKGVDSTLKIQPAELGDSAMYLCASSLSGGYQETQYFGPGTRLLVL.

The rearrangement uses TRBV2 and TRBJ1-5; TRBD1 agrees at 8 bases. CDR1 is SNHLY, CDR2 FYNNEI, per germline. V dropped 6 bases and J dropped 0; count of bases not matched to a gene: 7. The length of the CDR3 is 16 residues. This CDR3 is CASRASGGNSNQPQHF. The CDR3 nucleotides are TGTGCCAGCAGGGCATCAGGGGGCAATAGCAATCAGCCCCAGCATTTT.

The rearrangement joins TRBV5-1 to TRBJ2-4, with TRBD2 as a possible D gene (5 bases). Germline V gives CDR1 SGHRS, CDR2 YFSETQ. The CDR3 totals 16 residues. V was clipped by 1 base and J by 3 bases, with 14 bases between them. CDR3 nucleotide sequence: TGCGCCAGCAGCTTGACGGCCGGAGAGGGCAAAAACATTCAGTACTTC. It encodes CASSLTAGEGKNIQYF.

V is TRBV6-7 and J is TRBJ2-1; TRBD1 agrees at 7 bases. TRBV6-7 is an open reading frame whose function is uncertain. The V and J ends lost 10 bases and 1 base, in that order; junction bases with no gene match: 7. CDR3 length equals 14 residues. The CDR3 nucleotides are TGTGCCATAAACGGGGACAGATCCTACAATGAGCAGTTCTTC. Translating it yields CAINGDRSYNEQFF.

The chain uses TRBV15 and TRBJ2-7; 7 bases agree with TRBD2. This CDR3 region has 15 residues. The V gene's germline CDR1 is LNHNV and CDR2 YYDKDF (reference sequence). The V and J ends lost 2 bases and 3 bases, in that order; junction bases with no gene match: 7. DNA of the CDR3: TGTGCCACCAGCAGAAGTAGGACGGGAGGCTACGAGCAGTACTTC. Its translation is CATSRSRTGGYEQYF.

The V call is TRBV10-2, the J call TRBJ2-7, with D possibly matching TRBD2 (6 bases). The CDR3 runs to 15 residues. Germline loops: CDR1 WSHSY, CDR2 SAAADI. The V gene lost 5 bases and the J gene lost 0 bases, with 14 bases spanning the gap. The CDR3 sequence: CASSPVGGSSYEQYF. The CDR3 DNA reads TGCGCCAGCAGTCCAGTGGGGGGAAGCTCCTACGAGCAGTACTTC.

The chain recombines TRBV11-2 with TRBJ1-2; a weak D match, TRBD1 (6 bases). The V and J ends lost 2 bases and 5 bases respectively, with 15 bases between them. The CDR3 loop spans 15 amino acids. The germline gives CDR1 SGHAT, CDR2 FQNNGV. The CDR3 DNA sequence: TGTGCCAGCAGCTTAAACAGGGATGCTTTTTATGGCTACACCTTC. Protein sequence: CASSLNRDAFYGYTF.

The chain couples TRBV9 to TRBJ2-4; 8 bases line up with TRBD2. The length of the CDR3 is 18 residues. V gave up 0 bases and J gave up 0 bases; unmatched junction bases: 8. Germline CDR1 SGDLS, CDR2 YYNGEE. CDR3 protein: CASSVGTGGGLAKNIQYF. The CDR3 DNA is TGTGCCAGCAGCGTAGGGACGGGCGGGGGGTTAGCCAAAAACATTCAGTACTTC. Supplemented by reference TRBV9 and TRBJ2-4, the full variable domain reads DSGVTQTPKHLITATGQRVTLRCSPRSGDLSVYWYQQSLDQGLQFLIQYYNGEERAKGNILERFSAQQFPDLHSELNLSSLELGDSALYFCASSVGTGGGLAKNIQYFGAGTRLSVL.

CDR3 sequence reads: CASSAGTLRYNEQFF. The CDR3 nucleotides are TGTGCCAGCTCCGCCGGGACTCTACGCTACAATGAGCAGTTCTTC. The chain carries TRBV9 and TRBJ2-1; a weak D match, TRBD2 (6 bases). The CDR3 runs to 15 residues. From germline, CDR1 is SGDLS and CDR2 YYNGEE. Deletions cut 7 bases from V and 3 bases from J, with 17 bases between.

The CDR3 here is CASSNGQGRNYGYTF. The CDR3 DNA reads as TGTGCCAGCTCGAACGGGCAGGGTCGAAACTATGGCTACACCTTC. The chain employs TRBV18 and TRBJ1-2; the D gene is possibly TRBD1 (5 bases). Germline CDR1 KGHSH, CDR2 LQKENI. This CDR3 is 15 amino acids long. Trimming took 6 bases from V and 2 from J, leaving 16 bases between them.

This chain joins TRBV5-6 and TRBJ1-2; weak D call: TRBD1 (5 bases). CDR1 and CDR2 from the germline V gene are SGHDT and YYEEEE. The CDR3 is 15 amino acids. V was trimmed by 4 bases and J by 4 bases, leaving 17 bases between them. CDR3 sequence reads: CASSMAGLDLYGYTF. The CDR3 DNA reads as TGTGCCAGCAGCATGGCAGGGCTCGACCTCTATGGCTACACCTTC.

CDR3 coding DNA: TGCGCCAGCAGCCAGAGAGGACTATATAATTCACCCCTCCACTTT. Protein sequence: CASSQRGLYNSPLHF. The V gene is TRBV4-3, the J gene TRBJ1-6; unclear D gene. The germline V gene has CDR1 LGHNA and CDR2 YSLEER. The V and J ends lost 3 bases and 4 bases respectively, with 10 bases between them. This CDR3 region has 15 residues.

This chain's CDR3 is CASSRGLAGGTDTQYF. The CDR3 nucleotides read TGTGCCAGTAGTAGGGGACTAGCGGGGGGCACAGATACGCAGTATTTT. The chain carries TRBV19 and TRBJ2-3; 14 nucleotides line up with TRBD2. The J segment lost 1 base and the V segment lost 4 bases, leaving 1 base of the junction unmatched. CDR3 size: 16 residues. Germline V gene sequence: CDR1 LNHDA, CDR2 SQIVND (reference sequence).

The chain combines TRBV9 with TRBJ2-1; the match to TRBD2 covers 10 bases. V trimming: 0 bases; J trimming: 4 bases; junction bases outside the gene matches: 1. The germline V gene encodes CDR1 SGDLS and CDR2 YYNGEE. This CDR3 spans 15 amino acids. The CDR3 sequence is CASSVGTSGYNEQFF. In nucleotides, the CDR3 is TGTGCCAGCAGCGTAGGGACTAGCGGATACAATGAGCAGTTCTTC.

V and J are TRBV5-1 and TRBJ2-5, with a possible D match to TRBD1 (5 bases). The CDR3 extends over 15 amino acids. The germline V and J ends were trimmed by 1 base and 1 base, with 11 bases remaining between them. The germline gives CDR1 SGHRS, CDR2 YFSETQ. Here the CDR3 DNA reads TGCGCCAGCAGCTTGAGGACAAACGTCCAAGAGACCCAGTACTTC. It encodes CASSLRTNVQETQYF.

CDR3 loop: CASSSQGAGDEKLFF. CDR3 DNA: TGTGCCAGCAGTTCACAGGGGGCGGGGGATGAAAAACTGTTTTTT. V is TRBV6-5 and J is TRBJ1-4; TRBD1 agrees at 9 bases. The trim removed 4 bases at V and 6 bases at J, leaving 6 bases unmatched. Germline values: CDR1 MNHEY, CDR2 SVGAGI. This CDR3 is built from 15 residues.

This clone was detected only a few times. V and J are TRBV4-3 and TRBJ2-1, with TRBD2 matching 8 bases. Unmatched junction bases numbered 9, after V lost 3 bases and J lost 2 bases. CDR1 and CDR2 from the germline V gene are LGHNA and YSLEER. This CDR3 is 17 amino acids long. The CDR3 reads CASSQDGLALTYNEQFF. The CDR3, as DNA: TGCGCCAGCAGCCAGGACGGACTAGCATTAACCTACAATGAGCAGTTCTTC.

The genes are TRBV10-1 and TRBJ2-1; D gene ambiguous. Germline CDR1 and CDR2: WNHNN and SYGVQD (reference sequence). There are 13 residues in the CDR3. V was pared by 4 bases and J by 5 bases, with 9 bases between. CDR3 sequence: CASSVDFNNEQFF. For the CDR3, the DNA is TGCGCCAGCAGTGTAGACTTCAACAATGAGCAGTTCTTC.

The J gene is TRBJ1-5, the V gene TRBV5-8; 7 positions agree with TRBD1. CDR1 is SGHTS and CDR2 is YDEGEE in the germline V gene. The V and J ends lost 6 bases and 0 bases, in that order; junction bases with no gene match: 0. The CDR3 is 13 residues long. CDR3 in DNA: TGTGCCAGCAACAGGGGTAGCAATCAGCCCCAGCATTTT. Translated: CASNRGSNQPQHF.

This chain connects TRBV19 to TRBJ1-2, with 9 bases matching TRBD1. CDR1 and CDR2 (germline): LNHDA, SQIVND (reference sequence). The CDR3 consists of 14 residues. V trimming: 5 bases; J trimming: 5 bases; junction bases outside the gene matches: 6. CDR3 in DNA: TGTGCCAGTAGTTCGTGGACAGGGGATTATGGCTACACCTTC. Protein sequence: CASSSWTGDYGYTF.